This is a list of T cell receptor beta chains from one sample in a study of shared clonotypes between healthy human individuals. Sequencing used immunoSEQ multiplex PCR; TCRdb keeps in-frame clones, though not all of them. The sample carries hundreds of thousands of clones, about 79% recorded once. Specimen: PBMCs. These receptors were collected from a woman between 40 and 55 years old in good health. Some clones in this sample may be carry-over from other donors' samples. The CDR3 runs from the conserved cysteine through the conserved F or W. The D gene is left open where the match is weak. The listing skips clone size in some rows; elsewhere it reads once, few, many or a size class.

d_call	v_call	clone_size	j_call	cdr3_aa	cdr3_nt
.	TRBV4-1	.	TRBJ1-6	CASSQVGNSPLHF	TGCGCCAGCAGCCAAGTTGGAAATTCACCCCTCCACTTT
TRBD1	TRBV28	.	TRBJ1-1	CASGSGGRNTEAFF	TGTGCCAGCGGATCAGGGGGCAGGAACACTGAAGCTTTCTTT
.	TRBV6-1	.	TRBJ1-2	CASSPQKGWNGYTF	TGTGCCAGCAGTCCCCAGAAGGGGTGGAATGGCTACACCTTC
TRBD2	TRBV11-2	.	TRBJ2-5	CASSPRTSGSWETQYF	TGTGCCAGCAGCCCGCGGACTAGCGGGAGTTGGGAGACCCAGTACTTC
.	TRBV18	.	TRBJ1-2	CASSPGTPTGRNYTF	TGTGCCAGCTCACCAGGGACCCCAACCGGGAGAAACTACACCTTC
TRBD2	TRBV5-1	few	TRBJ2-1	CASSLRLAGDNEQFF	TGCGCCAGCAGCTTACGACTAGCGGGAGACAATGAGCAGTTCTTC
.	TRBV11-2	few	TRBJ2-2	CASSLDYGNTGELFF	TGTGCCAGCAGCTTAGATTATGGGAACACCGGGGAGCTGTTTTTT
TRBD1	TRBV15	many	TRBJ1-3	CATSTDRAAGNTIYF	TGTGCCACCAGCACAGACAGGGCGGCTGGAAACACCATATATTTT
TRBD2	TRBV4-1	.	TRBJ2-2	CASSQYVTSDRTGELFF	TGCGCCAGCAGCCAATATGTAACTAGCGACAGAACCGGGGAGCTGTTTTTT
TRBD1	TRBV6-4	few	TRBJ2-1	CASRPGQEYNEQFF	TGTGCCAGCAGACCGGGACAGGAGTACAATGAGCAGTTCTTC
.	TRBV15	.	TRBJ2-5	CATSRARPGSLVGETQYF	TGTGCCACCAGCAGAGCCCGACCCGGGAGTTTGGTAGGGGAGACCCAGTACTTC
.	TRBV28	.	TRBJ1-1	CASTWQGRVDTEAFF	TGTGCCAGCACTTGGCAGGGTCGGGTCGATACTGAAGCTTTCTTT
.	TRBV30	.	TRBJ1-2	CAWSEEGVFGYTF	TGTGCCTGGAGTGAGGAGGGGGTCTTTGGCTACACCTTC
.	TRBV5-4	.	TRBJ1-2	CAITWGLQGEGYTF	TGTGCCATTACTTGGGGACTCCAAGGTGAGGGCTACACCTTC
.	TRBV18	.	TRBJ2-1	CASSPSGVFGAGLFF	TGTGCCAGCTCACCAAGCGGCGTTTTCGGAGCAGGTCTGTTCTTC
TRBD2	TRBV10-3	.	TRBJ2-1	CAIRGGSGDTYNEQFF	TGTGCCATCAGGGGGGGTAGCGGGGATACCTACAATGAGCAGTTCTTC
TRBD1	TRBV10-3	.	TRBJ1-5	CAISELGQGNQPQHF	TGTGCCATCAGTGAGTTGGGACAGGGGAATCAGCCCCAGCATTTT
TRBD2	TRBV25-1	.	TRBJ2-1	CASVGEGYYNEQFF	TGTGCCAGCGTCGGGGAGGGTTACTACAATGAGCAGTTCTTC
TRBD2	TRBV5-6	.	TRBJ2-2	CASSLVVSGTVTGELFF	TGTGCCAGCAGCTTGGTTGTTAGCGGGACGGTCACCGGGGAGCTGTTTTTT
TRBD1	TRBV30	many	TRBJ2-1	CAWSGDSYNEQFF	TGTGCCTGGAGTGGGGACAGCTACAATGAGCAGTTCTTC
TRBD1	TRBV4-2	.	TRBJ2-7	CASSRATGGTYEQYF	TGTGCCAGCAGCCGAGCGACAGGGGGCACCTACGAGCAGTACTTC
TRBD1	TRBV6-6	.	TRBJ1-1	CASSLSTGGNTEAFF	TGTGCCAGCAGTTTATCGACAGGGGGGAACACTGAAGCTTTCTTT
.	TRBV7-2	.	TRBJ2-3	CASFRDTSTDTQYF	TGTGCCAGCTTCCGAGACACTAGCACAGATACGCAGTATTTT
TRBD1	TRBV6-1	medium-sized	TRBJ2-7	CASSEGAGGSYEQYF	TGTGCCAGCAGTGAAGGGGCAGGGGGCTCCTACGAGCAGTACTTC
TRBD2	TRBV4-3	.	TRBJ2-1	CASSQDATSHEQFF	TGCGCCAGCAGCCAAGATGCGACTAGCCATGAGCAGTTCTTC
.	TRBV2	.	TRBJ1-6	CASRGDEGGNSPLHF	TGTGCCAGCAGAGGAGACGAAGGCGGTAATTCACCCCTCCACTTT
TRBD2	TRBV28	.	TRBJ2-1	CASSSNSGGTYNEQFF	TGTGCCAGCAGTTCCAATAGCGGGGGAACCTACAATGAGCAGTTCTTC
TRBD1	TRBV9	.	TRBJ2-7	CASSVGGQGVEQYF	TGTGCCAGCAGCGTAGGAGGGCAGGGGGTCGAGCAGTACTTC
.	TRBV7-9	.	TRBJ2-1	CASSLGLAEANEQFF	TGTGCCAGCAGCTTAGGGTTAGCGGAGGCGAATGAGCAGTTCTTC
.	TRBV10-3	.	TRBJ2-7	CAISGGTDEQYF	TGTGCCATCAGTGGCGGGACAGACGAGCAGTACTTC
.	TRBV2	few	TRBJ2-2	CASSGIADTGELFF	TGTGCCAGCAGTGGGATAGCGGACACCGGGGAGCTGTTTTTT
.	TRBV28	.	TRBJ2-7	CASSLASLGLYEQYF	TGTGCCAGCAGTTTAGCCTCATTGGGCCTCTACGAGCAGTACTTC
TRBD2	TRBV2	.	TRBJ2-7	CASSTGLANSYEQYF	TGTGCCAGCAGCACGGGACTAGCGAACTCCTACGAGCAGTACTTC
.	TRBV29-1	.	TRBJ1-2	CSVTVEYYGYTF	TGCAGCGTGACAGTAGAGTACTATGGCTACACCTTC
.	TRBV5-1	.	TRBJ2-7	CASSPLGFSSYEQYF	TGCGCCAGCAGCCCGCTAGGGTTTAGCTCCTACGAGCAGTACTTC
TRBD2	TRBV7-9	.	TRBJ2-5	CASSLEAGVTRETQYF	TGTGCCAGCAGCTTAGAGGCGGGAGTCACCCGGGAGACCCAGTACTTC